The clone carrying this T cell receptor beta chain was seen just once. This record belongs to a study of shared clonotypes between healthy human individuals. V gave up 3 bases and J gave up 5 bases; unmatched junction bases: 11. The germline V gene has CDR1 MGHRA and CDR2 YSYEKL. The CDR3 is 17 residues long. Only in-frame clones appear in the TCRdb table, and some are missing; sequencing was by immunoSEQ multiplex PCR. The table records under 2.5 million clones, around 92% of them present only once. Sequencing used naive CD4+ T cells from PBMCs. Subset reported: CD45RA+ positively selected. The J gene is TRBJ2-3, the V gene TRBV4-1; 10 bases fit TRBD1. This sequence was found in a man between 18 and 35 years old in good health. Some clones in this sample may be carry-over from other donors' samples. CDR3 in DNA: TGCGCCAGCAGCCACACGGGAAGGGACAGGGGAGGAGATACGCAGTATTTT. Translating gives CASSHTGRDRGGDTQYF.